Each of the 24 T cell receptor beta chains below was sequenced from the same sample in a study of shared clonotypes between healthy human individuals. Repertoires were generated with immunoSEQ multiplex PCR, while TCRdb's copy carries only in-frame clones and drops some. The sample yields some 470,000 clones, 75% to 85% seen once. Source material: PBMCs. The receptors were sampled from a middle-aged woman in good health. Some clones in this sample may be carry-over from other donors' samples.

The V call is TRBV4-1, the J call TRBJ1-2; 8 nucleotides match TRBD1. CDR1 MGHRA and CDR2 YSYEKL come from the germline V gene. V dropped 1 base and J dropped 8; count of bases not matched to a gene: 12. This CDR3 is 16 amino acids long. The CDR3 is CASSQGGARGRGGYTF. DNA for the CDR3: TGCGCCAGCAGCCAAGGTGGGGCCAGGGGGCGCGGGGGCTACACCTTC.

The chain is built from TRBV6-1 and TRBJ1-2; D call uncertain. The ends were cut back, 4 bases at V and 1 base at J, with 10 bases in the middle. Germline V gene sequence: CDR1 MNHNS, CDR2 SASEGT. The CDR3 has 14 residues. The CDR3 sequence is CASSVREVNYGYTF. The DNA of the CDR3 is TGTGCCAGCAGTGTCCGAGAAGTTAACTATGGCTACACCTTC.

This sequence joins TRBV5-1 and TRBJ1-3; weak D call: TRBD1 (6 bases). Trimming shortened V by 4 bases and J by 0 bases, and 14 bases separated the two germline ends. CDR1 and CDR2 from the germline V gene are SGHRS and YFSETQ. The CDR3 consists of 16 residues. The CDR3 sequence: CASSQGTVLSGNTIYF. The CDR3 nucleotides are TGCGCCAGCAGCCAGGGGACGGTCCTCTCTGGAAACACCATATATTTT.

The chain employs TRBV5-1 and TRBJ2-1, with 9 bases lining up with TRBD2. V lost 0 bases, J lost 8 bases, and 9 bases stayed unmatched. The V gene's germline CDR1 is SGHRS and CDR2 YFSETQ. CDR3 length equals 16 residues. The CDR3: CASSLGVAGAIDEQFF. As DNA, the CDR3 is TGCGCCAGCAGCTTGGGGGTAGCGGGAGCTATCGATGAGCAGTTCTTC. Full variable domain (missing parts from reference TRBV5-1 and TRBJ2-1): KAGVTQTPRYLIKTRGQQVTLSCSPISGHRSVSWYQQTPGQGLQFLFEYFSETQRNKGNFPGRFSGRQFSNSRSEMNVSTLELGDSALYLCASSLGVAGAIDEQFFGPGTRLTVL.

The chain carries TRBV25-1 and TRBJ1-2; D ambiguous. From germline, CDR1 is MGHDK and CDR2 SYGVNS. The CDR3 loop spans 11 amino acids. V was cut by 6 bases and J by 8 bases, with 10 bases left in between. CDR3 DNA sequence: TGTGCCAGCAGCGCCCTAGGAGGCTACACCTTC. Amino acids: CASSALGGYTF.

The rearrangement uses TRBV28 and TRBJ2-1; the D gene could be TRBD1 or TRBD2 (5 bases each). Germline V gene sequence: CDR1 MDHEN, CDR2 SYDVKM. The CDR3 consists of 15 residues. Between the trimmed V and J ends, which lost 7 bases and 5 bases, there was a span of 18 bases. The CDR3: CASTEWGRGNNEQFF. DNA for the CDR3: TGTGCCAGCACCGAGTGGGGGAGAGGGAACAATGAGCAGTTCTTC.

V gene TRBV7-6 combines with J gene TRBJ2-5; TRBD2 aligns across 12 bases. CDR3 length: 17 amino acids. With 0 bases clipped from V and 1 base from J, the junction kept 3 bases outside the gene matches. The germline gives CDR1 SGHVS, CDR2 FNYEAQ. The CDR3 DNA reads TGTGCCAGCAGCTTAGCGCTAGCGGGAGGGTTCCAAGAGACCCAGTACTTC. This translates into CASSLALAGGFQETQYF. Complete variable domain (other parts from reference TRBV7-6 and TRBJ2-5): GAGVSQSPRYKVTKRGQDVALRCDPISGHVSLYWYRQALGQGPEFLTYFNYEAQQDKSGLPNDRFSAERPEGSISTLTIQRTEQRDSAMYRCASSLALAGGFQETQYFGPGTRLLVL.

The genes are TRBV19 and TRBJ1-3; D unresolved. Trimming stripped 1 base from V and 0 bases from J, with 4 bases between. Germline loops: CDR1 LNHDA, CDR2 SQIVND (reference sequence). The CDR3 extends over 14 amino acids. The CDR3 protein is CASSIGPSGNTIYF. CDR3 sequence (DNA): TGTGCCAGTAGTATAGGACCCTCTGGAAACACCATATATTTT.

This clone was seen once. V is TRBV6-5 and J is TRBJ2-5, with 8 bases fitting TRBD1. The V gene's germline CDR1 is MNHEY and CDR2 SVGAGI. Germline trimming cut 2 bases from V and 2 bases from J; bases unmatched to any gene: 7. The CDR3 runs to 16 residues. The CDR3 region is CASSYTPTGGQETQYF. The DNA of the CDR3 is TGTGCCAGCAGTTACACACCAACAGGGGGTCAAGAGACCCAGTACTTC.

This clone was seen ten or more times. The rearrangement links TRBV5-1 to TRBJ2-1, with TRBD2 identical over 7 bases. The CDR3 is made up of 14 amino acids. Germline CDR1 is SGHRS and CDR2 is YFSETQ. V shed 1 base and J 9 bases; nucleotides not matched to a gene: 7. The CDR3 reads CASSLRDPGGEQFF. Written as DNA, the CDR3 is TGCGCCAGCAGCTTGCGGGACCCGGGGGGTGAGCAGTTCTTC. The variable domain in full, completed from reference TRBV5-1 and TRBJ2-1, reads KAGVTQTPRYLIKTRGQQVTLSCSPISGHRSVSWYQQTPGQGLQFLFEYFSETQRNKGNFPGRFSGRQFSNSRSEMNVSTLELGDSALYLCASSLRDPGGEQFFGPGTRLTVL.

Note on this clone: Possible read error: a much larger clone is one base away. Other nucleotide sequences from this sample produce the same CDR3. This chain uses TRBV7-9 with TRBJ2-5, with 12 bases matching TRBD2. Germline CDR1 and CDR2: SEHNR and FQNEAQ (reference sequence). The CDR3 is 14 amino acids. Trimming removed 4 bases from V and 4 bases from J; junction bases left unmatched: 1. Here the CDR3 DNA reads TGTGCCAGCAGCTCGGGACTAGCGGGAGAGACCCAGTACTTC. Translating gives CASSSGLAGETQYF.

The chain is built from TRBV19 and TRBJ2-3; D is perhaps TRBD2 (5 bases). The CDR3 runs to 17 residues. Germline V gene sequence: CDR1 LNHDA, CDR2 SQIVND (reference sequence). The V gene lost 0 bases and the J gene lost 2 bases, with 15 bases spanning the gap. CDR3 sequence: CASSIDRPGSPTDTQYF. In DNA form, the CDR3 reads TGTGCCAGTAGTATAGATCGGCCGGGGAGCCCCACAGATACGCAGTATTTT.

V is TRBV9 and J is TRBJ2-1; weak D call: TRBD1 (5 bases). This CDR3 is built from 14 residues. Germline V CDR1 and CDR2: SGDLS, YYNGEE. V was trimmed by 2 bases and J by 3 bases, leaving 9 bases between them. CDR3 in DNA: TGTGCCAGCAGCGTGTCTGACAGCTACAATGAGCAGTTCTTC. Amino acid sequence: CASSVSDSYNEQFF.

CDR3 amino acids: CASSLQDRGLTEAFF. CDR3 bases: TGCGCCAGCAGCTTACAAGACAGGGGGCTCACTGAAGCTTTCTTT. The chain joins TRBV5-1 to TRBJ1-1; TRBD1 matches 10 bases. The germline gives CDR1 SGHRS, CDR2 YFSETQ. The CDR3 loop spans 15 amino acids. The junction had 5 bases not matched to a gene; V was cut back by 2 bases and J by 4 bases.

The V gene is TRBV28, the J gene TRBJ1-4; 9 bases align to TRBD1. The CDR3 totals 17 residues. V lost 5 bases, J lost 4 bases, and 11 bases stayed unmatched. Germline assignment: CDR1 MDHEN and CDR2 SYDVKM. CDR3 sequence (DNA): TGTGCCAGCAGTCCCCAGCACCGGACAGGGGTTAATGAAAAACTGTTTTTT. Residues: CASSPQHRTGVNEKLFF.

The rearrangement uses TRBV7-6 and TRBJ2-5; TRBD1 agrees at 8 bases. Trimming took 5 bases from V and 4 from J; bases not matched to a gene: 9. The CDR3 spans 15 residues. Per germline, CDR1 SGHVS and CDR2 FNYEAQ. CDR3 in DNA: TGTGCCAGCAGCGGGCCCAGGGGGCGCGTAGAGACCCAGTACTTC. Translated, it gives CASSGPRGRVETQYF.

The V and J genes are TRBV5-1 and TRBJ2-7, with 10 bases matching TRBD1. CDR3 size: 14 residues. Germline V gives CDR1 SGHRS, CDR2 YFSETQ. V gave up 4 bases and J gave up 4 bases; unmatched junction bases: 5. The CDR3 DNA reads TGCGCCAGCAGCGCGGGACAGGGGATTTACGAGCAGTACTTC. Its protein is CASSAGQGIYEQYF.

The table lists this clone with a few counts. This chain uses TRBV19 with TRBJ2-5; maybe TRBD1 (6 bases). The CDR3 totals 16 residues. With 3 bases removed from V and 0 bases from J, the gap between germline ends came to 14 bases. CDR1 and CDR2 from the germline V gene are LNHDA and SQIVND (reference sequence). CDR3 in amino acids: CASSMGAAVNQETQYF. CDR3 nucleotide sequence: TGTGCCAGTAGTATGGGGGCGGCAGTCAACCAAGAGACCCAGTACTTC. Combining the CDR3 with reference TRBV19 and TRBJ2-5 gives the whole variable domain DGGITQSPKYLFRKEGQNVTLSCEQNLNHDAMYWYRQDPGQGLRLIYYSQIVNDFQKGDIAEGYSVSREKKESFPLTVTSAQKNPTAFYLCASSMGAAVNQETQYFGPGTRLLVL.

The table lists this clone with many counts. The gene calls are TRBV10-3 and TRBJ2-5; D might be TRBD1 (6 bases). Germline CDR1 and CDR2: ENHRY and SYGVKD. The V end lost 4 bases, the J end lost 1 base, and 13 bases lay between the germline ends. The CDR3 is made up of 15 amino acids. CDR3 DNA: TGTGCCATCAGTGGGGCAGGGGACCCCCAAGAGACCCAGTACTTC. It translates to CAISGAGDPQETQYF.

The gene calls are TRBV29-1 and TRBJ1-2, with 7 positions matching TRBD1. CDR1 and CDR2 from the germline V gene are SQVTM and ANQGSEA. CDR3 length: 14 amino acids. After removal of 1 base from V and 0 bases from J, the junction contained 2 bases not matched to a gene. CDR3 loop: CSVEGQGTNYGYTF. For the CDR3, the DNA is TGCAGCGTTGAAGGACAGGGCACTAACTATGGCTACACCTTC. The variable domain in full, completed from reference TRBV29-1 and TRBJ1-2, reads SAVISQKPSRDICQRGTSLTIQCQVDSQVTMMFWYRQQPGQSLTLIATANQGSEATYESGFVIDKFPISRPNLTFSTLTVSNMSPEDSSIYLCSVEGQGTNYGYTFGSGTRLTVV.

The rearrangement uses TRBV6-5 and TRBJ2-7; 12 bases fit TRBD2. Trimming at V came to 6 bases and at J to 4 bases, leaving 4 bases not matched to a gene. The CDR3 covers 14 residues. Germline lookup yields CDR1 MNHEY and CDR2 SVGAGI. CDR3 nucleotide sequence: TGTGCCAGCAGGCTAGCGGGAGGGTTGTACGAGCAGTACTTC. This gives the protein CASRLAGGLYEQYF.

The chain joins TRBV7-9 to TRBJ2-2; D remains unclear. There are 13 residues in the CDR3. V lost 4 bases to trimming and J lost 4 bases, with 7 bases between them. Germline-derived CDR1 and CDR2 are SEHNR and FQNEAQ (reference sequence). The CDR3 loop is CASSYESTGELFF. The DNA of the CDR3 is TGTGCCAGCAGCTACGAAAGCACCGGGGAGCTGTTTTTT.

The J gene is TRBJ2-3, the V gene TRBV11-1; 8 bases match TRBD2. J lost 4 bases, V lost 1 base, and 10 bases had no gene match. Germline CDR1 reads SGHAT; CDR2 reads FQDESV (reference sequence). The CDR3 covers 17 residues. Written as DNA, the CDR3 is TGTGCCAGCAGCTTAGTCGCAAGAGCGGGAGCGGCAGATACGCAGTATTTT. Translating gives CASSLVARAGAADTQYF.

V usage is TRBV6-6 and J usage is TRBJ2-3, with D perhaps given as TRBD1 or TRBD2 (5 bases each). CDR1 and CDR2 (germline): MNHNY, SVGAGI (reference sequence). Trimming cost V 4 bases and J 4 bases, with 12 bases left between them. The CDR3 loop spans 14 amino acids. The CDR3 sequence: CASSFRDAADTQYF. CDR3 sequence (DNA): TGTGCCAGCAGTTTCAGGGACGCAGCAGATACGCAGTATTTT.